This T cell receptor (beta chain) derives from a study of T cell responses to AZD1222 COVID-19 vaccine. TCRdb keeps only in-frame clones here, not all; method: immunoSEQ multiplex PCR. Of 90,000 to 150,000 clones listed, roughly 89% are singletons. Findings of the study overall: Clonal diversity was possibly underestimated; the donors were predominantly white British and more often female.

Remarks on this clone: Its antigen is undetermined.

CDR3 length: 13 amino acids. Trimming removed 5 bases from V and 3 bases from J, with 10 bases in between. Germline-derived CDR1 and CDR2 are SGHTA and FQGTGA. Pooling covered second doses at about 4 or about 12 weeks. The receptor's source is an adult who received the AZD1222 COVID-19 vaccine. V usage is TRBV7-3 and J usage is TRBJ1-2; D unclear. The sample was peripheral blood, taken 28 days after the second AZD1222 dose. The CDR3 region is CASSPERDYGYTF. The CDR3, as DNA: TGTGCCAGCAGCCCTGAGCGGGACTATGGCTACACCTTC.